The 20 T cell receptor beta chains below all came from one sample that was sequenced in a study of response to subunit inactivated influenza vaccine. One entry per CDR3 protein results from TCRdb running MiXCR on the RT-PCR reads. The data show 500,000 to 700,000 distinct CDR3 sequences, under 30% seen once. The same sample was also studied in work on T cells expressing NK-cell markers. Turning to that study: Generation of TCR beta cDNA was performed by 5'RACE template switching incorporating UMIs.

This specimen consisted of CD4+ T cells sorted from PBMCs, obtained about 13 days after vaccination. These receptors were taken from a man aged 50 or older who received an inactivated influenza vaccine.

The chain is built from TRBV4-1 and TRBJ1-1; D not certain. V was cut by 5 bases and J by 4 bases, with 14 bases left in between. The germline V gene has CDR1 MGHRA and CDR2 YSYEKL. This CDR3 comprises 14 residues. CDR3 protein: CASSSPGRGTEAFF. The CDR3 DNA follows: TGCGCCAGCAGCTCGCCCGGACGAGGCACTGAAGCTTTCTTT.

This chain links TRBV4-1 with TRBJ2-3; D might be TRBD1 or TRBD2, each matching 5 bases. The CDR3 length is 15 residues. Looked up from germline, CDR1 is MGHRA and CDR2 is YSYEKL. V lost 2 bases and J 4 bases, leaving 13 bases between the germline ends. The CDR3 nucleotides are TGCGCCAGCAGCCAACGGGCAGGGAGCTCAGATACGCAGTATTTT. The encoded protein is CASSQRAGSSDTQYF.

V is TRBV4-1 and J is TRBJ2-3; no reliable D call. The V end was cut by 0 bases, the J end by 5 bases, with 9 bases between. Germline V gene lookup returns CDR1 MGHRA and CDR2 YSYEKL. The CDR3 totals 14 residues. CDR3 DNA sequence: TGCGCCAGCAGCCAAGATGATTCCCGAGATACGCAGTATTTT. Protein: CASSQDDSRDTQYF.

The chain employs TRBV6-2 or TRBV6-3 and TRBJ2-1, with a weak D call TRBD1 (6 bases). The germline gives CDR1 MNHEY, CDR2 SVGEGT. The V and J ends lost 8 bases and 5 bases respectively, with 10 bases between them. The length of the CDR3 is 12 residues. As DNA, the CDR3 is TGTGCCAGCGGCCAGGGGCACAATGAGCAGTTCTTC. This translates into CASGQGHNEQFF.

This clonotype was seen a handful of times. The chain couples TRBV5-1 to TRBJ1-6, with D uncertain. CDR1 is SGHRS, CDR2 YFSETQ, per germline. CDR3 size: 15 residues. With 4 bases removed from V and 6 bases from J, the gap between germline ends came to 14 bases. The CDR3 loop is CASSQKQQSNSPLHF. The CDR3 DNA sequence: TGCGCCAGCAGCCAAAAACAGCAATCTAATTCACCCCTCCACTTT.

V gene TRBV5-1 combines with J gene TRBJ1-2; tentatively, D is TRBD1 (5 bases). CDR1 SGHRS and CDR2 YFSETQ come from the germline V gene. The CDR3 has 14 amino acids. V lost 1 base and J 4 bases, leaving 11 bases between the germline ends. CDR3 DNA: TGCGCCAGCAGCTTGTCCGAGACAGCCTATGGCTACACCTTC. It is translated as CASSLSETAYGYTF.

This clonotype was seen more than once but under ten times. Here the CDR3 DNA reads TGCGCCAGCAGCCCCGCGTCGGTTTCCTACGAGCAGTACTTC. Its translation: CASSPASVSYEQYF. This rearrangement joins TRBV4-3 to TRBJ2-7, with D hard to call. This CDR3 contains 14 residues. Trimming stripped 4 bases from V and 1 base from J, with 11 bases between. Germline lookup yields CDR1 LGHNA and CDR2 YSLEER.

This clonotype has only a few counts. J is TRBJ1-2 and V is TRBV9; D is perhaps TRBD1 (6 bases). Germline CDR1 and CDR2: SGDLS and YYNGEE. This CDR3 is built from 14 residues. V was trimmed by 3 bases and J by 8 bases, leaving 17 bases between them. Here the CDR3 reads CASSATGPWEGYTF. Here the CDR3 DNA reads TGTGCCAGCAGCGCCACAGGGCCTTGGGAAGGCTACACCTTC.

DNA of the CDR3: TGTGCCAGCAGCTTAGTACGGGGGAGAGAAGCCAAAAACATTCAGTACTTC. Amino acid sequence: CASSLVRGREAKNIQYF. This chain links TRBV7-2 with TRBJ2-4; D possibly corresponds to TRBD2 (6 bases). Germline V gene sequence: CDR1 SGHTA, CDR2 FQGNSA. The V gene lost 1 base and the J gene lost 0 bases, with 13 bases spanning the gap. The CDR3 extends over 17 amino acids. Full variable domain (missing parts from reference TRBV7-2 and TRBJ2-4): GAGVSQSPSNKVTEKGKDVELRCDPISGHTALYWYRQSLGQGLEFLIYFQGNSAPDKSGLPSDRFSAERTGGSVSTLTIQRTQQEDSAVYLCASSLVRGREAKNIQYFGAGTRLSVL.

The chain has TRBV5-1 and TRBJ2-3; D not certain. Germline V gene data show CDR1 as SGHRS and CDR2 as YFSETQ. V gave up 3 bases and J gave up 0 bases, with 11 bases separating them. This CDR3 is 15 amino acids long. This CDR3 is CASSSIGFSTDTQYF. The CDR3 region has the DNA TGCGCCAGCAGCTCCATAGGGTTTAGCACAGATACGCAGTATTTT.

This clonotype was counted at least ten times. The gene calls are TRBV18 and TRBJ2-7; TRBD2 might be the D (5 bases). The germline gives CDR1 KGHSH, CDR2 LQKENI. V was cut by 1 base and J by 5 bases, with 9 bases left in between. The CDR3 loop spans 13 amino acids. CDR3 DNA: TGTGCCAGCTCACCACAGGACGGGAACGAGCAGTACTTC. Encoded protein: CASSPQDGNEQYF.

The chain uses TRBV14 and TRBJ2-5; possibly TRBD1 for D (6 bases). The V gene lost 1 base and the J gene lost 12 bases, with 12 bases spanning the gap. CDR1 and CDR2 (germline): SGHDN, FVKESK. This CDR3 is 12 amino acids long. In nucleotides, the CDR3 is TGTGCCAGCAGCCAAGTCGCCAACAGGGAGTACTTC. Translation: CASSQVANREYF.

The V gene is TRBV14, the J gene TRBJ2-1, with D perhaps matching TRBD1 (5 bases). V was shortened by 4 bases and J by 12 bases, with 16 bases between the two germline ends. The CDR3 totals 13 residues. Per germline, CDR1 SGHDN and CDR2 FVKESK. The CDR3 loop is CASSPLGPGLQFF. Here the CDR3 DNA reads TGTGCCAGCAGCCCCCTGGGGCCCGGCCTGCAGTTCTTC.

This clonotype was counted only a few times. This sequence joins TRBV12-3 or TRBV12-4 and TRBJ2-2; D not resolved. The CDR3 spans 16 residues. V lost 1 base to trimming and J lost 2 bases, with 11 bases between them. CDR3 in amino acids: CASSLGPVTNTGELFF. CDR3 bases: TGTGCCAGCAGTTTAGGGCCGGTTACCAACACCGGGGAGCTGTTTTTT.

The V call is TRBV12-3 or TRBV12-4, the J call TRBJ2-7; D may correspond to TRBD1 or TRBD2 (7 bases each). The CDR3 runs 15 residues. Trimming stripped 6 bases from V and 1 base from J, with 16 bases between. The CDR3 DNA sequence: TGTGCCAGCAGGGGGTACAGGGGAGGGTCCTACGAGCAGTACTTC. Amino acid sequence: CASRGYRGGSYEQYF.

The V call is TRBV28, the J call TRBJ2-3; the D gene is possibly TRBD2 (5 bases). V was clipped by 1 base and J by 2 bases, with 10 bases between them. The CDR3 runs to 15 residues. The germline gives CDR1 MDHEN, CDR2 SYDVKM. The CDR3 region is CASSLLEAYTDTQYF. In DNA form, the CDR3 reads TGTGCCAGCAGTTTATTGGAGGCCTACACAGATACGCAGTATTTT. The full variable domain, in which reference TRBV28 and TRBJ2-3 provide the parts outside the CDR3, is DVKVTQSSRYLVKRTGEKVFLECVQDMDHENMFWYRQDPGLGLRLIYFSYDVKMKEKGDIPEGYSVSREKKERFSLILESASTNQTSMYLCASSLLEAYTDTQYFGPGTRLTVL.

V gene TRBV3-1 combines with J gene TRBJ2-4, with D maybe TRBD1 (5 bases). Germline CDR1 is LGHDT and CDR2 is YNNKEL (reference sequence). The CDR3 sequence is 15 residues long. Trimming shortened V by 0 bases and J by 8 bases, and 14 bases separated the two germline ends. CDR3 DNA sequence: TGTGCCAGCAGCCAAGATCCCAGGGCCGAGGACATTCAGTACTTC. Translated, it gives CASSQDPRAEDIQYF.

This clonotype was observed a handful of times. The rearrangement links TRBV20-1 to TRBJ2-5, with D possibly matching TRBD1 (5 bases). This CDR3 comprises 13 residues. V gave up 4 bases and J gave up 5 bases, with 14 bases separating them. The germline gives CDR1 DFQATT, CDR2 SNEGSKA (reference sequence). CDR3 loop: CSAIRQTSETQYF. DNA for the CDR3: TGCAGTGCTATCCGACAGACCTCGGAGACCCAGTACTTC.

CDR3 sequence (DNA): TGTGCCAGCAGTTTATTCGGCGGCCAATACGAGCAGTACTTC. It translates to CASSLFGGQYEQYF. The V and J genes are TRBV28 and TRBJ2-7; D gene uncertain. The CDR3 is 14 residues long. CDR1 MDHEN and CDR2 SYDVKM come from the germline V gene. The V end was cut by 1 base, the J end by 4 bases, with 11 bases between.

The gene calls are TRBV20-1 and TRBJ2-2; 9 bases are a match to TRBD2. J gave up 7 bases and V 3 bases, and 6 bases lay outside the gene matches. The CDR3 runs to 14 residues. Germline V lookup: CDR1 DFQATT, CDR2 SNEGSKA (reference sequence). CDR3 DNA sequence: TGCAGTGCTAGGGGGGGTAGCGGGGGCGGGGAGCTGTTTTTT. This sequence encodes CSARGGSGGGELFF.